The clone carrying this T cell receptor (beta chain) showed up many times. MiXCR, applied by TCRdb to the 5' RACE reads, yields one record per CDR3 protein. The repertoire has tens of thousands of distinct CDR3 sequences, approximately 5.4% of them found once; the top ten carry less than 14%. The data were obtained in a study of early T cells in non-severe SARS-CoV-2 infection. The CDR3 covers 14 residues. Germline V gene lookup returns CDR1 MNHEY and CDR2 SVGAGI. V shed 6 bases and J 0 bases; nucleotides not matched to a gene: 4. Sequenced: whole blood. The chain couples TRBV6-5 to TRBJ1-1; 7 nucleotides agree with TRBD1. The clonotype originates from an adult who was a healthcare worker with PCR-confirmed SARS-CoV-2 infection or an uninfected control (not recorded which). CDR3 DNA: TGTGCCAGCAGGCAAACAGGGGTGAACACTGAAGCTTTCTTT. This codes for CASRQTGVNTEAFF.